This T cell receptor beta chain was sequenced during a study of T cell clonotyping in hematopoietic cell transplantation. Study details: Pretransplant recipient samples were taken after cytoreduction. Study-level results: Pathologically expanded recipient clonotypes increased progressively from day 30 to day 180 as diversity fell. Few recipient clonotypes overlapped donors; over 95% were de novo at given depth.

As for this clone: The antigen is undetermined.

TCRdb's copy holds only in-frame clones and misses some; the assay was immunoSEQ multiplex PCR. The sample consists of about 19,000 clones, 77% of them appearing once. Time point reported: recipient sample about 28 days before transplant, after cytoreduction. Samples: about 28 days before transplant, then days 30, 100 and 180 after. The specimen comprised peripheral blood mononuclear cells, sampled before stem cell transplant. The sequence derives from a man in his fifties or sixties with acute myeloid leukemia. Some clones in this sample may be carry-over from other donors' samples.

The CDR3 protein is CASRKSATTYPDYTF. The CDR3 DNA reads TGTGCCAGCAGGAAATCAGCTACCACTTACCCGGACTACACCTTC. The rearrangement uses TRBV6-1 and TRBJ1-2, with unresolved D. The CDR3 is 15 amino acids. CDR1 and CDR2 from the germline V gene are MNHNS and SASEGT. V lost 6 bases and J 10 bases, leaving 24 bases between the germline ends.